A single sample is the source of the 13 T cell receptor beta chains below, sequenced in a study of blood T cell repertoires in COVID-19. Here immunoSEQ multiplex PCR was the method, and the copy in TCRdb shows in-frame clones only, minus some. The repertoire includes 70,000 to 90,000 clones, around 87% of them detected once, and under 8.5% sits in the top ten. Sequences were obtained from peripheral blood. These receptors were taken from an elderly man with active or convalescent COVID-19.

CDR3 residues: CASSLVSEHRETQYF. As DNA, the CDR3 is TGTGCCAGCAGCTTAGTCTCCGAACATCGAGAGACCCAGTACTTC. V is TRBV7-9 and J is TRBJ2-5, with no clear D. The CDR3 totals 15 residues. Looked up from germline, CDR1 is SEHNR and CDR2 is FQNEAQ (reference sequence). Trimming took off 1 base at V and 4 bases at J, with 13 bases between the two ends. The variable domain in full, completed from reference TRBV7-9 and TRBJ2-5, reads DTGVSQNPRHKITKRGQNVTFRCDPISEHNRLYWYRQTLGQGPEFLTYFQNEAQLEKSRLLSDRFSAERPKGSFSTLEIQRTEQGDSAMYLCASSLVSEHRETQYFGPGTRLLVL.

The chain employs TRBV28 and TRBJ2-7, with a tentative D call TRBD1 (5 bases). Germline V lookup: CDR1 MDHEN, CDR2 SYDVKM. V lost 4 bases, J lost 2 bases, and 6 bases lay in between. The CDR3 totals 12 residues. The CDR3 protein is CASSSGPYEQYV. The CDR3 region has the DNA TGTGCCAGCAGTTCAGGGCCCTACGAGCAGTACGTC.

The CDR3 sequence: CASSSGTSGRKETQYF. The CDR3 bases are TGCGCCAGCAGCTCTGGGACTAGCGGGAGAAAAGAGACCCAGTACTTC. V gene TRBV5-1 combines with J gene TRBJ2-5; TRBD2 agrees at 14 bases. The germline gives CDR1 SGHRS, CDR2 YFSETQ. J was trimmed by 3 bases and V by 3 bases; bases with no gene match: 4. The CDR3 covers 16 residues.

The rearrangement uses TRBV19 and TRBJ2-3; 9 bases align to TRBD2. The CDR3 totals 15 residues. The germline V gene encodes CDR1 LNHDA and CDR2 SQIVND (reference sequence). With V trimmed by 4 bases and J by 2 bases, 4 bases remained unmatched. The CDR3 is CASSTRGGATDTQYF. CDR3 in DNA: TGTGCCAGTAGTACACGCGGGGGGGCCACAGATACGCAGTATTTT.

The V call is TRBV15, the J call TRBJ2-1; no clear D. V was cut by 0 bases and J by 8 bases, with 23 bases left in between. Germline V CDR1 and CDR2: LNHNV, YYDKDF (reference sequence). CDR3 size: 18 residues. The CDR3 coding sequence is TGTGCCACCAGCAGAGATGGAACAGTCATGCCCCTCAGGTATGAGCAGTTCTTC. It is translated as CATSRDGTVMPLRYEQFF.

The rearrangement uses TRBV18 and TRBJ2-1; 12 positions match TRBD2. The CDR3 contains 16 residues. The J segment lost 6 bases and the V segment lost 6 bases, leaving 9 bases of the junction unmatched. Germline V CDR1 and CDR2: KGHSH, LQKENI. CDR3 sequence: CASSVTSGRVGNEQFF. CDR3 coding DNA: TGTGCCAGCTCTGTGACTAGCGGGAGAGTGGGCAATGAGCAGTTCTTC.

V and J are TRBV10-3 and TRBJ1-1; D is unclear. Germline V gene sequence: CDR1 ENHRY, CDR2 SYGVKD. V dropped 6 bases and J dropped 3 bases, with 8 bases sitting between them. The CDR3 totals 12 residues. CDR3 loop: CAISAGYTEAFF. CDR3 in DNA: TGTGCCATCAGCGCCGGGTACACTGAAGCTTTCTTT.

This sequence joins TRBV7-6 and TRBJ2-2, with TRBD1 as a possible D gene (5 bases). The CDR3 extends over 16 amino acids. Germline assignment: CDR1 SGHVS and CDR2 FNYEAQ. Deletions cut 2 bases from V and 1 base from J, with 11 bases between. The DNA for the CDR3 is TGTGCCAGCAGCTTAAAACAGGAACTGAACACCGGGGAGCTGTTTTTT. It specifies CASSLKQELNTGELFF.

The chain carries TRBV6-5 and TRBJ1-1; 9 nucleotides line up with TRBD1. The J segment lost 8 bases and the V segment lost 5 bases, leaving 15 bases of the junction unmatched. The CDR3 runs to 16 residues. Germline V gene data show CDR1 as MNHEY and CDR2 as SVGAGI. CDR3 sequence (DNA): TGTGCCAGCAGTAACTTCCCAGGACAGGGGACTCGGGAAGCTTTCTTT. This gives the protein CASSNFPGQGTREAFF.

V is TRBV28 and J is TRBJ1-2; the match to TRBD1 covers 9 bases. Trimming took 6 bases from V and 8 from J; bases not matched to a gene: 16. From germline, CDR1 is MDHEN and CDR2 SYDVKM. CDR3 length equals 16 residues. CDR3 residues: CASRSTGGPSMGGYTF. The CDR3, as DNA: TGTGCCAGCAGGTCTACAGGGGGCCCATCTATGGGCGGCTACACCTTC.

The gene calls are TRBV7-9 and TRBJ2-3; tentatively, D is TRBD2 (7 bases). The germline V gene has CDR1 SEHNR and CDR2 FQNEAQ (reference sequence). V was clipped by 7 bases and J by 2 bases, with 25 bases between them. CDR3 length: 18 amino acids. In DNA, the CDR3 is TGTGCCAGCACCCTCGGGGGGCGCGGGGGCGGATACACAGATACGCAGTATTTT. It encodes CASTLGGRGGGYTDTQYF.

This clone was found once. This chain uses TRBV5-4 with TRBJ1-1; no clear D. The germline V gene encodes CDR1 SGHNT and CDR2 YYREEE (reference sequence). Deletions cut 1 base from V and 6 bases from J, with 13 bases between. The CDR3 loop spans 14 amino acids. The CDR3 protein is CASSLFSGSPEAFF. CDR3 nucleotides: TGTGCCAGCAGCTTGTTTTCCGGGTCCCCTGAAGCTTTCTTT. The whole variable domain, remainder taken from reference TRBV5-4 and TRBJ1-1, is ETGVTQSPTHLIKTRGQQVTLRCSSQSGHNTVSWYQQALGQGPQFIFQYYREEENGRGNFPPRFSGLQFPNYSSELNVNALELDDSALYLCASSLFSGSPEAFFGQGTRLTVV.

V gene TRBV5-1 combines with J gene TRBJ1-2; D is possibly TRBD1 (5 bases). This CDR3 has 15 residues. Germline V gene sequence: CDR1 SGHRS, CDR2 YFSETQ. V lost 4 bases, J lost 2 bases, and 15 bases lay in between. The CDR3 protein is CASSPGVGRNYGYTF. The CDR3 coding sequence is TGCGCCAGCAGCCCTGGCGTGGGGCGGAACTATGGCTACACCTTC.